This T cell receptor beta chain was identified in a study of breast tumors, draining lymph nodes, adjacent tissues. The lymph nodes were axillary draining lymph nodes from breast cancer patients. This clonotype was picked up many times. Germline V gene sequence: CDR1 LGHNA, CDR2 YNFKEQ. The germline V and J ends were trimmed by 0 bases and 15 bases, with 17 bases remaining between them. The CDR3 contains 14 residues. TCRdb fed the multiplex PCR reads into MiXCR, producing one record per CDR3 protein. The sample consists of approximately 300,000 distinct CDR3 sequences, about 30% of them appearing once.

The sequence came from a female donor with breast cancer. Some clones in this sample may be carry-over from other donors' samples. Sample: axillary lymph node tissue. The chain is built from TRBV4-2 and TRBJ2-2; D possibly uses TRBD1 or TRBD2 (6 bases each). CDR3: CASSQDGGTPLLFF. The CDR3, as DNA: TGTGCCAGCAGCCAAGACGGCGGGACACCCCTCTTGTTTTTT.